Sequencing of this T cell receptor (beta chain) was carried out in a study of control samples from healthy donors and cancer patients (dated by TCRdb to the early 2020s). V lost 6 bases and J lost 2 bases; the stretch between them is 8 bases long. From a lookup of the germline V gene, CDR1 and CDR2 are SNHLY and FYNNEI. There are 12 amino acids in the CDR3, from cysteine to phenylalanine inclusive. The only DNA kept is the CDR3, 36 bases in frame from the first base. Library construction relied on the immunoSEQ multiplex PCR assay. Here the immuneACCESS table is served through TCRdb, limited to in-frame sequences with V and J called. Missing clones are a known gap in these copies; in checked studies unresolved V genes cover under half, and the rest lacks a known reason. This sample gives about 190,000 clones in total; about 91% of them show up just once. About 2% of the sample lies in the top ten.

This clone was found once. No cognate antigen has been identified for it. Per-nucleotide qualities are absent, and no much larger clonotype sits a single base away. The receptor comes from a man under 40 in good health. The sequenced material came from blood. The chain couples TRBV2 to TRBJ2-7; TRBD2 is a weak D gene call, 5 bases matching. The nucleotide sequence is given as TGTGCCAGCAGGGCCGGGACCTACGAGCAGTACTTC. It encodes CASRAGTYEQYF.